The rows below give T cell receptor beta chains drawn from one sample of a study of T cell responses to AZD1222 COVID-19 vaccine. The protocol was immunoSEQ multiplex PCR, while the TCRdb copy is restricted to in-frame clones and leaves out a portion. In the table there are about 160,000 clones, around 94% of which are singletons. The sequences come from peripheral blood, collected 28 days after the second AZD1222 dose. Receptors were obtained from an adult who received the AZD1222 COVID-19 vaccine. Each CDR3 is given with its conserved first and last residue. Each record gives: clone size, D gene, J gene, V gene, CDR3 protein, CDR3 DNA. D genes are given only for firm matches. The listing skips clone size in some rows; elsewhere it reads once, few, many or a size class.

clone_size: .; d_call: .; j_call: TRBJ2-2; v_call: TRBV7-3; cdr3_aa: CASSADSSGGELFF; cdr3_nt: TGTGCCAGCAGCGCTGACAGTTCGGGCGGGGAGCTGTTTTTT
clone_size: .; d_call: .; j_call: TRBJ1-2; v_call: TRBV20-1; cdr3_aa: CSASSARTLDGYTF; cdr3_nt: TGCAGTGCTAGTTCAGCCAGGACGCTTGATGGCTACACCTTC
clone_size: .; d_call: TRBD1; j_call: TRBJ1-2; v_call: TRBV5-1; cdr3_aa: CASSSDRGVDGYTF; cdr3_nt: TGCGCCAGCAGTTCCGACAGGGGTGTCGATGGCTACACCTTC
clone_size: .; d_call: .; j_call: TRBJ1-1; v_call: TRBV4-1; cdr3_aa: CASSQVSSVFGVVEAFF; cdr3_nt: TGCGCCAGCAGCCAAGTTTCGAGCGTCTTTGGGGTGGTGGAAGCTTTCTTT
clone_size: .; d_call: .; j_call: TRBJ2-5; v_call: TRBV5-8; cdr3_aa: CASSLDEGEGETQYF; cdr3_nt: TGTGCCAGCAGCTTGGACGAGGGGGAGGGAGAGACCCAGTACTTC
clone_size: .; d_call: TRBD2; j_call: TRBJ2-3; v_call: TRBV5-4; cdr3_aa: CASSPWTSPGGNTQYF; cdr3_nt: TGTGCCAGCAGCCCATGGACTAGCCCTGGGGGGAATACGCAGTATTTT
clone_size: .; d_call: .; j_call: TRBJ1-1; v_call: TRBV27; cdr3_aa: CASSLFQGYTEAFF; cdr3_nt: TGTGCCAGCAGTTTATTCCAGGGGTACACTGAAGCTTTCTTT
clone_size: .; d_call: TRBD1; j_call: TRBJ1-2; v_call: TRBV2; cdr3_aa: CASSGQGGNYGYTF; cdr3_nt: TGTGCCAGCAGTGGACAGGGGGGTAACTATGGCTACACCTTC
clone_size: .; d_call: .; j_call: TRBJ1-4; v_call: TRBV20-1; cdr3_aa: CSVSQGSTEKLFF; cdr3_nt: TGCAGTGTTAGTCAGGGTTCCACTGAAAAACTGTTTTTT
clone_size: .; d_call: .; j_call: TRBJ1-5; v_call: TRBV4-1; cdr3_aa: CASSLRGESNQPQHF; cdr3_nt: TGCGCCAGCAGCCTCCGGGGGGAGAGCAATCAGCCCCAGCATTTT
clone_size: .; d_call: .; j_call: TRBJ1-1; v_call: TRBV30; cdr3_aa: CAWSLLLMNTEAFF; cdr3_nt: TGTGCCTGGAGCCTACTACTGATGAACACTGAAGCTTTCTTT
clone_size: .; d_call: TRBD1; j_call: TRBJ1-2; v_call: TRBV4-3; cdr3_aa: CASSQDRGQLGYTF; cdr3_nt: TGCGCCAGCAGCCAAGACAGGGGGCAACTTGGCTACACCTTC
clone_size: .; d_call: TRBD1; j_call: TRBJ2-3; v_call: TRBV7-8; cdr3_aa: CASSFWTGISTDTQYF; cdr3_nt: TGTGCCAGCAGCTTTTGGACAGGAATTAGCACAGATACGCAGTATTTT
clone_size: .; d_call: .; j_call: TRBJ1-5; v_call: TRBV19; cdr3_aa: CASSGPQRWPQHF; cdr3_nt: TGTGCCAGTAGTGGTCCGCAGCGGTGGCCCCAGCATTTT
clone_size: .; d_call: .; j_call: TRBJ2-5; v_call: TRBV2; cdr3_aa: CASSGWYQETQYF; cdr3_nt: TGTGCCAGCAGTGGCTGGTACCAAGAGACCCAGTACTTC
clone_size: .; d_call: .; j_call: TRBJ1-6; v_call: TRBV4-1; cdr3_aa: CASSSPGGFDSPLHF; cdr3_nt: TGCGCCAGCAGCTCCCCGGGAGGATTTGATTCACCCCTCCACTTT
clone_size: .; d_call: .; j_call: TRBJ1-1; v_call: TRBV6-5; cdr3_aa: CASSYSLGTEAFF; cdr3_nt: TGTGCCAGCAGTTACTCGTTGGGCACTGAAGCTTTCTTT
clone_size: .; d_call: .; j_call: TRBJ1-3; v_call: TRBV7-2; cdr3_aa: CASSSSLLSGNTIYF; cdr3_nt: TGTGCCAGCAGTTCTAGCCTCCTCTCTGGAAACACCATATATTTT
clone_size: few; d_call: TRBD1; j_call: TRBJ2-7; v_call: TRBV28; cdr3_aa: CASSPIQGATYEQYF; cdr3_nt: TGTGCCAGCAGTCCCATACAGGGGGCGACCTACGAGCAGTACTTC
clone_size: .; d_call: TRBD1; j_call: TRBJ2-7; v_call: TRBV4-2; cdr3_aa: CASSQVSDRGHEQYF; cdr3_nt: TGTGCCAGCAGCCAAGTATCTGACAGGGGGCACGAGCAGTACTTC
clone_size: once; d_call: TRBD2; j_call: TRBJ2-1; v_call: TRBV28; cdr3_aa: CASSLTSGPPRLYNEQFF; cdr3_nt: TGTGCCAGCAGTTTGACTAGCGGACCTCCTAGACTCTACAATGAGCAGTTCTTC
clone_size: .; d_call: TRBD2; j_call: TRBJ2-3; v_call: TRBV4-1; cdr3_aa: CASSHQPPTSGRPDTQYF; cdr3_nt: TGCGCCAGCAGCCATCAGCCCCCGACTAGCGGGAGACCAGATACGCAGTATTTT
clone_size: .; d_call: TRBD1; j_call: TRBJ1-2; v_call: TRBV6-5; cdr3_aa: CASKDRPFEGYTF; cdr3_nt: TGTGCCAGCAAGGACAGGCCCTTCGAGGGCTACACCTTC
clone_size: .; d_call: .; j_call: TRBJ2-3; v_call: TRBV6-6; cdr3_aa: CASSYLADTQYF; cdr3_nt: TGTGCCAGCAGTTACCTGGCAGATACGCAGTATTTT
clone_size: .; d_call: .; j_call: TRBJ2-5; v_call: TRBV2; cdr3_aa: CASSEAQELWLKTQYF; cdr3_nt: TGTGCCAGCAGTGAAGCGCAGGAGCTTTGGTTGAAGACCCAGTACTTC
clone_size: once; d_call: .; j_call: TRBJ1-4; v_call: TRBV28; cdr3_aa: CASSLLPRATNEKLFF; cdr3_nt: TGTGCCAGCAGTTTACTCCCCCGGGCAACTAATGAAAAACTGTTTTTT
clone_size: .; d_call: TRBD1; j_call: TRBJ2-7; v_call: TRBV7-8; cdr3_aa: CASSRQGPYEQYF; cdr3_nt: TGTGCCAGCAGCCGACAGGGGCCCTACGAGCAGTACTTC
clone_size: .; d_call: .; j_call: TRBJ1-4; v_call: TRBV29-1; cdr3_aa: CSASGIGNEKLFF; cdr3_nt: TGCAGCGCCTCCGGGATAGGTAATGAAAAACTGTTTTTT
clone_size: .; d_call: .; j_call: TRBJ2-2; v_call: TRBV10-1; cdr3_aa: CASSESGQNTGELFF; cdr3_nt: TGCGCCAGCAGTGAGTCGGGACAGAACACCGGGGAGCTGTTTTTT
clone_size: .; d_call: TRBD1; j_call: TRBJ1-3; v_call: TRBV3-1/TRBV3-2; cdr3_aa: CASSQETGRLGNTIYF; cdr3_nt: TGTGCCAGCAGCCAAGAGACAGGGCGCTTAGGAAACACCATATATTTT
clone_size: .; d_call: .; j_call: TRBJ2-2; v_call: TRBV21-1; cdr3_aa: CASNSAQEANTGELFF; cdr3_nt: TGTGCCAGCAACTCAGCACAGGAGGCGAACACCGGGGAGCTGTTTTTT
clone_size: once; d_call: .; j_call: TRBJ1-1; v_call: TRBV11-2; cdr3_aa: CASSLGRQSKNTEAFF; cdr3_nt: TGTGCCAGCAGCTTAGGTAGACAATCGAAGAACACTGAAGCTTTCTTT
clone_size: .; d_call: .; j_call: TRBJ1-5; v_call: TRBV7-9; cdr3_aa: CASREPTGYNQPQHF; cdr3_nt: TGTGCCAGCAGGGAACCAACAGGGTATAATCAGCCCCAGCATTTT
clone_size: .; d_call: TRBD2; j_call: TRBJ2-7; v_call: TRBV28; cdr3_aa: CASSLLAGGPYPGEQYF; cdr3_nt: TGTGCCAGCAGTTTACTAGCGGGAGGGCCATATCCGGGCGAGCAGTACTTC
clone_size: once; d_call: .; j_call: TRBJ2-5; v_call: TRBV5-1; cdr3_aa: CASSLGTEQETQYF; cdr3_nt: TGCGCCAGCAGCTTGGGAACAGAACAAGAGACCCAGTACTTC
clone_size: .; d_call: .; j_call: TRBJ1-2; v_call: TRBV3-1/TRBV3-2; cdr3_aa: CASAYGGNYGYTF; cdr3_nt: TGTGCCAGCGCTTACGGGGGTAATTATGGCTACACCTTC
clone_size: .; d_call: TRBD1; j_call: TRBJ1-1; v_call: TRBV7-9; cdr3_aa: CASSLVGRQGMNTEAFF; cdr3_nt: TGTGCCAGCAGCTTAGTTGGACGACAGGGCATGAACACTGAAGCTTTCTTT
clone_size: .; d_call: .; j_call: TRBJ2-2; v_call: TRBV10-3; cdr3_aa: CAISGVGTGELFF; cdr3_nt: TGTGCCATCTCGGGAGTGGGAACCGGGGAGCTGTTTTTT
clone_size: once; d_call: .; j_call: TRBJ2-7; v_call: TRBV7-9; cdr3_aa: CASSLPGDEQYF; cdr3_nt: TGTGCCAGCAGCCTCCCTGGGGACGAGCAGTACTTC
clone_size: .; d_call: .; j_call: TRBJ1-2; v_call: TRBV3-1/TRBV3-2; cdr3_aa: CASSQGPGYGYTF; cdr3_nt: TGTGCCAGCAGCCAAGGTCCAGGGTATGGCTACACCTTC
clone_size: .; d_call: .; j_call: TRBJ2-5; v_call: TRBV5-1; cdr3_aa: CASSSEGWETQYF; cdr3_nt: TGCGCCAGCAGCTCAGAGGGTTGGGAGACCCAGTACTTC
clone_size: once; d_call: TRBD2; j_call: TRBJ2-1; v_call: TRBV2; cdr3_aa: CASSEPPGTRGTYNEQFF; cdr3_nt: TGTGCCAGCAGTGAACCCCCCGGGACTAGAGGGACATACAATGAGCAGTTCTTC